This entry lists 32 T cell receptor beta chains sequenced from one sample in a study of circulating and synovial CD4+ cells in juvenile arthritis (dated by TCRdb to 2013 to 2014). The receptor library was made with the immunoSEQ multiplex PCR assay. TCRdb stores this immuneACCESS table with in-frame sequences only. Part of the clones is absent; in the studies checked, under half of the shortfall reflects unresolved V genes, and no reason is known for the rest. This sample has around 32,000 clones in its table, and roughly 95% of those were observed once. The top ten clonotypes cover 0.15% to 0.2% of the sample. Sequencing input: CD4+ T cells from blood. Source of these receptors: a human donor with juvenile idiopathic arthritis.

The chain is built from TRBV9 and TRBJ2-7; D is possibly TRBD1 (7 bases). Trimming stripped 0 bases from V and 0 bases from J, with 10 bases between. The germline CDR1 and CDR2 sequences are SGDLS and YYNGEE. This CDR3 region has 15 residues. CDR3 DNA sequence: TGTGCCAGCAGCGTAGGGGGGGACAGCTCCTACGAGCAGTACTTC. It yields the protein CASSVGGDSSYEQYF.

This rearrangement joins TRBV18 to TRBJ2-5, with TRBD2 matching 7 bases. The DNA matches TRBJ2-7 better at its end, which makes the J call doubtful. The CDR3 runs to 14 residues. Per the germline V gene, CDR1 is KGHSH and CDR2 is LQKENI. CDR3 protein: CASSPGTGGYEQYF. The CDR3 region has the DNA TGTGCCAGCTCACCAGGGACGGGGGGCTACGAGCAGTACTTC.

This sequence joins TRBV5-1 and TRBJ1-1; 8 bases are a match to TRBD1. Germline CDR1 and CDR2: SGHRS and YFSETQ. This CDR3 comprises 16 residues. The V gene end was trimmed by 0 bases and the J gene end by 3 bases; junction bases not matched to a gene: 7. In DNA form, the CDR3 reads TGCGCCAGCAGCTTGGCAGGGGGCAGCCATTACACTGAAGCTTTCTTT. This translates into CASSLAGGSHYTEAFF.

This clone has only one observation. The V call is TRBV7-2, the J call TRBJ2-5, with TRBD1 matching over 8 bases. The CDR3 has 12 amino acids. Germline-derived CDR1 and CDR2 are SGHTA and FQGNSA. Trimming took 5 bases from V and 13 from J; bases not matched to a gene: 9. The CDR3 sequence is CASSVGQAVLYF. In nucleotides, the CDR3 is TGTGCCAGCAGCGTGGGACAGGCAGTCCTGTACTTC.

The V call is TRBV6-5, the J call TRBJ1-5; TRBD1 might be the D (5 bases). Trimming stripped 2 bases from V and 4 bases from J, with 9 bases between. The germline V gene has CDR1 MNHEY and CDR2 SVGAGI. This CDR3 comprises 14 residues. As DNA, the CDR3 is TGTGCCAGCAGTTACGGGAAGGGGAATCAGCCCCAGCATTTT. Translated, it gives CASSYGKGNQPQHF.

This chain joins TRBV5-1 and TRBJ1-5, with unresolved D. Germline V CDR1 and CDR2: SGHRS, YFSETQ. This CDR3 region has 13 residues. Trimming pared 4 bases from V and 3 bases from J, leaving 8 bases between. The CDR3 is CASSAGPNQPQHF. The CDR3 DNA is TGCGCCAGCAGCGCGGGCCCCAATCAGCCCCAGCATTTT.

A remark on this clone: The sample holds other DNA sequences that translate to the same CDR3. The chain's CDR3 is CSVGFLLARTDTQYF. The CDR3 coding sequence is TGCAGCGTTGGTTTCCTGCTAGCGCGCACAGATACGCAGTATTTT. This chain joins TRBV29-1 and TRBJ2-3; D is possibly TRBD2 (6 bases). Trimming left V 4 bases short and J 1 base short, with 15 bases between. This CDR3 has 15 residues. Germline CDR1 SQVTM, CDR2 ANQGSEA.

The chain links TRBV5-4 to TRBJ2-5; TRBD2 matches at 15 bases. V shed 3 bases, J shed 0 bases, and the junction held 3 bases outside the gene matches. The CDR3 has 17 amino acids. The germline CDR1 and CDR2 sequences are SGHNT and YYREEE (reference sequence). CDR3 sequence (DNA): TGTGCCAGCAGCTCGGGGACTAGCGGGGGGAACCAAGAGACCCAGTACTTC. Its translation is CASSSGTSGGNQETQYF.

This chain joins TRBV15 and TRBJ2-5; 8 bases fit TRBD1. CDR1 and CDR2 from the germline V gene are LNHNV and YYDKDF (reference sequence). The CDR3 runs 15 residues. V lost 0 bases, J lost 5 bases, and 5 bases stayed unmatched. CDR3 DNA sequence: TGTGCCACCAGCAGAGAAGGGACAGGAGACGAGACCCAGTACTTC. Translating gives CATSREGTGDETQYF.

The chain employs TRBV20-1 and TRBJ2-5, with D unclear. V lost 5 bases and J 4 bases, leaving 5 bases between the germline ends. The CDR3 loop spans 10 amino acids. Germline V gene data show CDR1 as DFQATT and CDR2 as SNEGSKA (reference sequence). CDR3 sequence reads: CSAVLETQYF. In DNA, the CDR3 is TGCAGTGCTGTTCTAGAGACCCAGTACTTC.

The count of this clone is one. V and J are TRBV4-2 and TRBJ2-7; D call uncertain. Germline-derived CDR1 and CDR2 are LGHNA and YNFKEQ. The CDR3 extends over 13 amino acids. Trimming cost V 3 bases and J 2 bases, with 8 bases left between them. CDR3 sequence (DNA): TGTGCCAGCAGCCAGGCCCTGACCTACGAGCAGTACTTC. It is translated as CASSQALTYEQYF.

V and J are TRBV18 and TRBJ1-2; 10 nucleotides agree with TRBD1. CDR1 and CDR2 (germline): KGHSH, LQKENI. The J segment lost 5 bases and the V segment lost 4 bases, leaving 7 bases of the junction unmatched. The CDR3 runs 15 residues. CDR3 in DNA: TGTGCCAGCTCACGAGACAGGGGGCCGGGGTATGGCTACACCTTC. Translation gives CASSRDRGPGYGYTF.

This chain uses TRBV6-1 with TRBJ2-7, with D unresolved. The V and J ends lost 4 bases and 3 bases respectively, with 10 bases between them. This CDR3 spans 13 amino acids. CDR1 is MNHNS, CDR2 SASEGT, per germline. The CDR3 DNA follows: TGTGCCAGCAGTGCACGGTCTTACTACGAGCAGTACTTC. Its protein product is CASSARSYYEQYF.

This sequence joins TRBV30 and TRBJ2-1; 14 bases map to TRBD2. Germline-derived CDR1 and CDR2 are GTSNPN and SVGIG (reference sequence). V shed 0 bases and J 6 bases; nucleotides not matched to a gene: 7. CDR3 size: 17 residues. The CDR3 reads CAWSVPSGLAGVNEQFF. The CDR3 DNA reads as TGTGCCTGGAGTGTACCTTCGGGACTAGCGGGGGTCAATGAGCAGTTCTTC.

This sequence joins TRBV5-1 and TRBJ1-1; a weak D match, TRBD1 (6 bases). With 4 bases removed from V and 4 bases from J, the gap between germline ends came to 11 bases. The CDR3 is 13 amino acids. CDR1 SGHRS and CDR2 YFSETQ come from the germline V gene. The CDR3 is CASSGGASTEAFF. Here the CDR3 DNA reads TGCGCCAGCAGCGGGGGCGCGAGCACTGAAGCTTTCTTT.

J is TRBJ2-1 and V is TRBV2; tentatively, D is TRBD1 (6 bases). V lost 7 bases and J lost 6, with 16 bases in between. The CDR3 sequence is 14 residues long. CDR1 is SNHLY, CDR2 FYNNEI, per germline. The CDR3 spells CASKVQGQTNEQFF. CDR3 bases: TGTGCCAGCAAGGTACAGGGTCAGACCAATGAGCAGTTCTTC.

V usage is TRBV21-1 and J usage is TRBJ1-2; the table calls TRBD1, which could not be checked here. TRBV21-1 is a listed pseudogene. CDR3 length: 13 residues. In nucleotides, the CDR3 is TGTGCCAGCAGCAAAGTCAGGGGGGCTGGCTACACCTTC. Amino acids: CASSKVRGAGYTF.

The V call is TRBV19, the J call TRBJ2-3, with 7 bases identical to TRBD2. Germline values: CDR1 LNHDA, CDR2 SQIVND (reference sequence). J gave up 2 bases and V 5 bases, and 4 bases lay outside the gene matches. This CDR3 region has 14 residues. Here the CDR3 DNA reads TGTGCCAGTAGTTGGGCGGGAGACACAGATACGCAGTATTTT. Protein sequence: CASSWAGDTDTQYF.

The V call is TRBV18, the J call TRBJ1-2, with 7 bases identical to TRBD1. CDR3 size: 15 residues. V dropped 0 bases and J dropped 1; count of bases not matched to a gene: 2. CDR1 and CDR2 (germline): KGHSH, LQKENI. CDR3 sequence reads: CASSPPRQGNYGYTF. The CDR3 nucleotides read TGTGCCAGCTCACCACCACGACAGGGTAACTATGGCTACACCTTC.

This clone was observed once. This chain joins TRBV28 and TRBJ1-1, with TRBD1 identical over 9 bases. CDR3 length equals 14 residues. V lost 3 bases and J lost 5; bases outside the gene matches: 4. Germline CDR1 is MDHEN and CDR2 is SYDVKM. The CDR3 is CASSLGQGRTEAFF. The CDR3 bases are TGTGCCAGCAGTTTGGGACAGGGTAGGACTGAAGCTTTCTTT.

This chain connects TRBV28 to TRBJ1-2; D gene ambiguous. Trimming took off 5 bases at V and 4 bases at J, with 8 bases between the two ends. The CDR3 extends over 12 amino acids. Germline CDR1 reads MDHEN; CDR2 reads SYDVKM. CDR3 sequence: CASSVTGYGYTF. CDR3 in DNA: TGTGCCAGCAGTGTGACGGGCTATGGCTACACCTTC.

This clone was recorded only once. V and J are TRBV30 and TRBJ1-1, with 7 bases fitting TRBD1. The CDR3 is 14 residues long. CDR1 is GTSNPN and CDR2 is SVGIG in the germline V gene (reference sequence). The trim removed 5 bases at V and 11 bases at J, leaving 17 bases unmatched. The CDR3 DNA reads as TGTGCCTGGGCTAAACCCGGGACAGAAAAAACGGCTTTCTTT. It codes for CAWAKPGTEKTAFF.

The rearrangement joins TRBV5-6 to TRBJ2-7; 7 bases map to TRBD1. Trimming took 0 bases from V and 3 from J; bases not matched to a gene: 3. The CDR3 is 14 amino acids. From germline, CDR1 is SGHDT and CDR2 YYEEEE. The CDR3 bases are TGTGCCAGCAGCTTGGGGACAGGCTTCTACGAGCAGTACTTC. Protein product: CASSLGTGFYEQYF.

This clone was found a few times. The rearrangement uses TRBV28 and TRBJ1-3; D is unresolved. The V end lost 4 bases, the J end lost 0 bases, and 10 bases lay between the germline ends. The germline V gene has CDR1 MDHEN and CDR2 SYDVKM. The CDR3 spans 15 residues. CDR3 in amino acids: CASSYSRLSGNTIYF. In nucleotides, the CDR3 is TGTGCCAGCAGTTATTCTCGACTCTCTGGAAACACCATATATTTT.

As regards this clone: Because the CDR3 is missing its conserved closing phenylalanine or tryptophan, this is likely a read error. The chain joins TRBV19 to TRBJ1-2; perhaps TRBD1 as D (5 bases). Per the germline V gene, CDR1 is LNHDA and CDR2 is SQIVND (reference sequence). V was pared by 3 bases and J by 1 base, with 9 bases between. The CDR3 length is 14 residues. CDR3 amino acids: CASSIGAVNYGYTL. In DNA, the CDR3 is TGTGCCAGTAGTATTGGGGCTGTTAACTATGGCTACACCCTC.

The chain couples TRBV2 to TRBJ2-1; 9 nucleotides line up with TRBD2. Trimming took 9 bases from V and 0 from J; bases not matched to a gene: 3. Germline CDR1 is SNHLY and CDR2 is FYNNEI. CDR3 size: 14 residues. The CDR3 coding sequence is TGTGCCAGTTTAGCGGGGGTCTCCTACAATGAGCAGTTCTTC. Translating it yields CASLAGVSYNEQFF. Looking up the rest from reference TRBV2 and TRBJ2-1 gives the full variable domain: EPEVTQTPSHQVTQMGQEVILRCVPISNHLYFYWYRQILGQKVEFLVSFYNNEISEKSEIFDDQFSVERPDGSNFTLKIRSTKLEDSAMYFCASLAGVSYNEQFFGPGTRLTVL.

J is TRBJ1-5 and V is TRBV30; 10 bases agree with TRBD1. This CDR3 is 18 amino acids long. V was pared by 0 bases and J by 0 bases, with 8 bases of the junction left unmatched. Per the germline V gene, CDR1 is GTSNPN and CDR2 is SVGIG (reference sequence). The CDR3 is CAWSVWTGGDYSNQPQHF. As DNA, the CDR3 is TGTGCCTGGAGTGTTTGGACAGGGGGGGATTATAGCAATCAGCCCCAGCATTTT.

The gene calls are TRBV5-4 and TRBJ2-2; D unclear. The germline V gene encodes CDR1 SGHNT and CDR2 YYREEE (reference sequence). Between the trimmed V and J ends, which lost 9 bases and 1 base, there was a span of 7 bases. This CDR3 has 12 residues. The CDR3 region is CATAENTGELFF. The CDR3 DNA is TGTGCCACCGCGGAGAACACCGGGGAGCTGTTTTTT.

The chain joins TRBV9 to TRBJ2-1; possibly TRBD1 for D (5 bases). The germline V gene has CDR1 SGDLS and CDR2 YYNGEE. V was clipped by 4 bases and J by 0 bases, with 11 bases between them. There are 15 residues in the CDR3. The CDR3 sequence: CASSPTGFSYNEQFF. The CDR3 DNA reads TGTGCCAGCAGCCCCACAGGTTTCTCCTACAATGAGCAGTTCTTC.

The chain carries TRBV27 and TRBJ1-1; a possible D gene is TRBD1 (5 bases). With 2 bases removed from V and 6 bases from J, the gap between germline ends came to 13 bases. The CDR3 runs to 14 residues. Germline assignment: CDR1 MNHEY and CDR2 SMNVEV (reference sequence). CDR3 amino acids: CASSLLGGYAEAFF. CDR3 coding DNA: TGTGCCAGCAGTTTACTCGGGGGGTACGCTGAAGCTTTCTTT.

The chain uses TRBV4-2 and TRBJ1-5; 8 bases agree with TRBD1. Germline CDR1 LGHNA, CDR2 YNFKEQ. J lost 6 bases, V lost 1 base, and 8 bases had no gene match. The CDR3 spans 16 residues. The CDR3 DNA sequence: TGTGCCAGCAGCCAAGCCCCGGACAGGGAGGGTCAGCCCCAGCATTTT. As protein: CASSQAPDREGQPQHF.

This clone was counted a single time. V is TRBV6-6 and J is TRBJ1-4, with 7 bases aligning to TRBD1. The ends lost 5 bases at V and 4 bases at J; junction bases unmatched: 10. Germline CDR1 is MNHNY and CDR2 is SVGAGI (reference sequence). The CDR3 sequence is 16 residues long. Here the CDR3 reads CASSPPPRDSNEKLFF. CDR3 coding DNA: TGTGCCAGCAGTCCCCCCCCGCGGGACAGTAATGAAAAACTGTTTTTT.